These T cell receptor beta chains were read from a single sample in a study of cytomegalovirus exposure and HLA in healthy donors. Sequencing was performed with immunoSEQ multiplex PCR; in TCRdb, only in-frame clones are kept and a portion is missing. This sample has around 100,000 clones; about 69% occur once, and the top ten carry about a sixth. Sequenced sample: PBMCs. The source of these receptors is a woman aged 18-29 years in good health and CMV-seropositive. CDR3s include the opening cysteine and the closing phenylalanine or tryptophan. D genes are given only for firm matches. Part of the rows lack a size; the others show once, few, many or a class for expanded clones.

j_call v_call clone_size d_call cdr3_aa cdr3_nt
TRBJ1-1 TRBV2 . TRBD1 CASSPGTGYTEAFF TGTGCCAGCAGTCCCGGGACAGGATACACTGAAGCTTTCTTT
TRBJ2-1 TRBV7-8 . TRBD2 CASSIGRTNEQFF TGTGCCAGCAGCATCGGGAGGACCAATGAGCAGTTCTTC
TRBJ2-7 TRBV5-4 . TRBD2 CASSLMGGDEQYF TGTGCCAGCAGCTTGATGGGGGGGGATGAGCAGTACTTC
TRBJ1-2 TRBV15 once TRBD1 CATSTGTVNYGYTF TGTGCCACCAGCACCGGGACAGTTAACTATGGCTACACCTTC
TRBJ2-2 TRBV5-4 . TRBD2 CASSSYRLAGAGELFF TGTGCCAGCAGCTCCTATCGACTAGCGGGAGCCGGGGAGCTGTTTTTT
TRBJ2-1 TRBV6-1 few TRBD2 CASSELAGGYNEQFF TGTGCCAGCAGTGAACTAGCGGGGGGCTACAATGAGCAGTTCTTC
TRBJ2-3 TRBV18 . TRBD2 CASSPRGDGTDTQYF TGTGCCAGCTCACCGCGGGGGGACGGCACAGATACGCAGTATTTT
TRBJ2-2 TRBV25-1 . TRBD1 CASSEWTGVPGELFF TGTGCCAGCAGTGAATGGACAGGGGTACCCGGGGAGCTGTTTTTT
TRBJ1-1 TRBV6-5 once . CASSFNSDTEAFF TGTGCCAGCAGCTTCAATTCGGACACTGAAGCTTTCTTT
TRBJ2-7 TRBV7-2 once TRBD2 CASTKGLAGVYEQYF TGTGCCAGCACCAAAGGACTAGCGGGTGTCTACGAGCAGTACTTC
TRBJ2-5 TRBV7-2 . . CASSLGTYQETQYF TGTGCCAGCAGCTTAGGGACTTACCAAGAGACCCAGTACTTC
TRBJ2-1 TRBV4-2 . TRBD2 CASSQASGSYNEQFF TGTGCCAGCAGCCAAGCTAGCGGCTCCTACAATGAGCAGTTCTTC
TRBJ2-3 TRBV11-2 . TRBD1 CASSLGDRNTDTQYF TGTGCCAGCAGCTTAGGGGACAGAAACACAGATACGCAGTATTTT
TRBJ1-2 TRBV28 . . CASSSPEGGYTF TGTGCCAGCAGTTCCCCGGAGGGAGGCTACACCTTC
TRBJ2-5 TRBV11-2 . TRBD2 CASSLASGSLSQYF TGTGCCAGCAGCTTAGCTAGCGGGAGCCTGTCCCAGTACTTC
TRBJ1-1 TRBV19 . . CASSPDSWMNTEAFF TGTGCCAGTAGTCCCGACAGTTGGATGAACACTGAAGCTTTCTTT
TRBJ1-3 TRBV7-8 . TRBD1 CASSLSTGSNTIYF TGTGCCAGCAGCTTGTCGACAGGGAGTAACACCATATATTTT
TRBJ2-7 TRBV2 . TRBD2 CASSVGSGYYEQYF TGTGCCAGCAGTGTTGGTAGCGGGTACTACGAGCAGTACTTC
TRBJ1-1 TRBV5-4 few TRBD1 CASSHDRVRTEAFF TGTGCCAGCAGCCACGACAGGGTAAGGACTGAAGCTTTCTTT
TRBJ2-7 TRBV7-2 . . CASSRAMGPYEQYF TGTGCCAGCAGCCGCGCGATGGGGCCTTACGAGCAGTACTTC
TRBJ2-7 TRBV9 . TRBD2 CASSVGVAGEGYEQYF TGTGCCAGCAGCGTAGGCGTAGCGGGAGAAGGGTACGAGCAGTACTTC
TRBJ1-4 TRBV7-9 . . CASRSGVTNEKLFF TGTGCCAGCAGATCAGGGGTAACTAATGAAAAACTGTTTTTT